The 28 T cell receptor beta chains listed next were all sequenced from one sample in a study of early T cells in non-severe SARS-CoV-2 infection. TCRdb used MiXCR to reprocess the 5' RACE reads, holding one entry per CDR3 protein. The top ten clones hold 1.3% to 1.5% of a sample with about 64,000 distinct CDR3 sequences, roughly 12% of them seen once. The sequences come from whole blood, collected at baseline. The source of these receptors is an adult who was a healthcare worker with PCR-confirmed SARS-CoV-2 infection or an uninfected control (not recorded which).

The rearrangement uses TRBV7-6 and TRBJ2-7, with 7 positions matching TRBD1. The CDR3 loop spans 14 amino acids. Germline V gives CDR1 SGHVS, CDR2 FNYEAQ. With 3 bases clipped from V and 5 bases from J, the junction kept 7 bases outside the gene matches. DNA of the CDR3: TGTGCCAGCAGCTTGGGAGACAGGGCCCACGAGCAGTACTTC. Protein: CASSLGDRAHEQYF.

V usage is TRBV6-5 and J usage is TRBJ1-2; D is unresolved. This CDR3 region has 14 residues. Trimming pared 0 bases from V and 5 bases from J, leaving 10 bases between. Germline CDR1 and CDR2: MNHEY and SVGAGI. CDR3 coding DNA: TGTGCCAGCAGTTACTCGAGCCAGACTTATGGCTACACCTTC. Amino acid sequence: CASSYSSQTYGYTF.

This clonotype has at least ten counts. The CDR3: CASSTVGQGKNIQYF. The CDR3 DNA reads as TGTGCCAGTAGTACCGTGGGACAGGGGAAAAACATTCAGTACTTC. The chain combines TRBV19 with TRBJ2-4, with 10 bases identical to TRBD1. The CDR3 covers 15 residues. Germline CDR1 and CDR2: LNHDA and SQIVND (reference sequence). V was clipped by 4 bases and J by 4 bases; unmatched bases: 4.

This clonotype was seen only a few times. The chain is built from TRBV27 and TRBJ1-4; 7 bases agree with TRBD1. Germline CDR1 reads MNHEY; CDR2 reads SMNVEV (reference sequence). With 9 bases clipped from V and 7 bases from J, the junction kept 8 bases outside the gene matches. This CDR3 has 13 amino acids. The CDR3, as DNA: TGTGCCAGAACCGGGACAGATGGTGAAAAACTGTTTTTT. This sequence encodes CARTGTDGEKLFF.

The DNA for the CDR3 is TGTGCCTGGAGTGTAGGGCAGGCTAGCAATCAGCCCCAGCATTTT. It specifies CAWSVGQASNQPQHF. The rearrangement links TRBV30 to TRBJ1-5; D ambiguous. Trimming took off 0 bases at V and 0 bases at J, with 9 bases between the two ends. The CDR3 extends over 15 amino acids. CDR1 and CDR2 (germline): GTSNPN, SVGIG (reference sequence).

This clonotype was observed at least ten times. The rearrangement joins TRBV25-1 to TRBJ2-7; D is uncertain. Per germline, CDR1 MGHDK and CDR2 SYGVNS. The CDR3 extends over 14 amino acids. Trimming removed 1 base at V and 6 bases at J, with 13 bases between. The CDR3 loop reads CASSEWKTTSEQYF. The CDR3, as DNA: TGTGCCAGCAGTGAATGGAAGACCACAAGCGAGCAGTACTTC.

The CDR3 DNA follows: TGTGCCAGCAGCTTAGGGACTAGCGGGAGAGAGACCCAGTACTTC. Translating it yields CASSLGTSGRETQYF. The chain is built from TRBV7-9 and TRBJ2-5; 13 bases agree with TRBD2. Losses at the gene ends were 1 base for V and 4 bases for J; bases not matched to a gene: 0. Germline V lookup: CDR1 SEHNR, CDR2 FQNEAQ (reference sequence). The CDR3 loop spans 15 amino acids.

There are a few counts of this clonotype. The rearrangement joins TRBV4-3 to TRBJ1-6; D gene ambiguous. The germline CDR1 and CDR2 sequences are LGHNA and YSLEER. V was trimmed by 4 bases and J by 8 bases, leaving 9 bases between them. The CDR3 consists of 13 residues. CDR3 loop: CASSPIRDSPLHF. As DNA, the CDR3 is TGCGCCAGCAGCCCTATCAGAGATTCACCCCTCCACTTT.

At least ten counts were recorded for this clonotype. This rearrangement joins TRBV3-1 to TRBJ2-1; 9 bases are shared with TRBD2. Germline CDR1 LGHDT, CDR2 YNNKEL (reference sequence). The CDR3 loop spans 15 amino acids. With 1 base clipped from V and 7 bases from J, the junction kept 5 bases outside the gene matches. CDR3 in DNA: TGTGCCAGCAGCCAAGGAGCGGGGGGCCCAAATGAGCAGTTCTTC. This codes for CASSQGAGGPNEQFF.

CDR3 sequence: CASSLAAREETQYF. The CDR3 bases are TGTGCCAGCAGCTTAGCAGCGCGGGAAGAGACCCAGTACTTC. The chain links TRBV11-2 to TRBJ2-5; a weak D match, TRBD2 (5 bases). This CDR3 has 14 amino acids. The V end was cut by 1 base, the J end by 3 bases, with 9 bases between. Germline CDR1 reads SGHAT; CDR2 reads FQNNGV. The full variable domain, rest sourced from reference TRBV11-2 and TRBJ2-5, is EAGVAQSPRYKIIEKRQSVAFWCNPISGHATLYWYQQILGQGPKLLIQFQNNGVVDDSQLPKDRFSAERLKGVDSTLKIQPAKLEDSAVYLCASSLAAREETQYFGPGTRLLVL.

The rearrangement uses TRBV11-2 and TRBJ2-3, with 13 bases identical to TRBD2. Trimming took 4 bases from V and 0 from J; bases not matched to a gene: 10. This CDR3 is built from 19 residues. Germline V gene data show CDR1 as SGHAT and CDR2 as FQNNGV. The chain's CDR3 is CASSSLLAGGEASTDTQYF. CDR3 DNA: TGTGCCAGCAGCTCCCTACTAGCGGGGGGGGAGGCTAGCACAGATACGCAGTATTTT.

The chain couples TRBV5-1 to TRBJ2-7; D is unclear. The CDR3 length is 15 residues. Germline loops: CDR1 SGHRS, CDR2 YFSETQ. V lost 0 bases to trimming and J lost 2 bases, with 12 bases between them. CDR3 protein: CASSLASHPTYEQYF. The CDR3 nucleotides are TGCGCCAGCAGCTTGGCCTCCCATCCCACCTACGAGCAGTACTTC.

This clonotype was seen a few times. At one end the junction does not follow the germline gene, possibly because of a read error. The V gene is TRBV30, the J gene TRBJ2-7; weak D call: TRBD2 (6 bases). This CDR3 region has 13 residues. Germline V gene data show CDR1 as GTSNPN and CDR2 as SVGIG (reference sequence). CDR3 amino acids: CAWGGAQGDERDF. The CDR3 nucleotides are TGTGCCTGGGGCGGGGCTCAAGGGGACGAGCGAGACTTC.

In its sample, this clonotype was seen many times. The chain employs TRBV29-1 and TRBJ2-2; no clear D gene. The germline V and J ends were trimmed by 4 bases and 7 bases, with 13 bases remaining between them. The germline CDR1 and CDR2 sequences are SQVTM and ANQGSEA. The CDR3 is 13 residues long. CDR3 loop: CSVGARSNGELFF. CDR3 sequence (DNA): TGCAGCGTTGGGGCAAGGTCAAACGGGGAGCTGTTTTTT.

This clonotype was picked up a small number of times. This rearrangement joins TRBV27 to TRBJ1-3; D remains ambiguous. V shed 3 bases and J shed 0 bases, with 12 bases lying between them. Germline V gene data show CDR1 as MNHEY and CDR2 as SMNVEV (reference sequence). This CDR3 has 16 amino acids. The CDR3 sequence is CASSFMHGNSGNTIYF. Here the CDR3 DNA reads TGTGCCAGCAGTTTCATGCACGGGAACTCTGGAAACACCATATATTTT.

The rearrangement links TRBV20-1 to TRBJ2-1, with TRBD2 identical over 7 bases. Germline trimming cut 1 base from V and 14 bases from J; bases unmatched to any gene: 8. The CDR3 totals 12 residues. CDR1 is DFQATT and CDR2 is SNEGSKA in the germline V gene (reference sequence). The CDR3 DNA follows: TGCAGTGCTAGAGCGGCTAGCGGACCAGAGTTCTTC. Residues: CSARAASGPEFF.

This chain uses TRBV5-4 with TRBJ2-3; maybe TRBD1 (6 bases). Trimming stripped 2 bases from V and 0 bases from J, with 19 bases between. CDR1 is SGHNT, CDR2 YYREEE, per germline (reference sequence). The CDR3 contains 18 residues. The DNA of the CDR3 is TGTGCCAGCAGCTTATATGGGACAAAGACCCCTAGCACAGATACGCAGTATTTT. It specifies CASSLYGTKTPSTDTQYF.

This clonotype was seen a few times. This rearrangement joins TRBV27 to TRBJ2-7; possibly TRBD1 for D (5 bases). This CDR3 spans 15 amino acids. V was clipped by 3 bases and J by 1 base, with 13 bases between them. Germline values: CDR1 MNHEY, CDR2 SMNVEV (reference sequence). The DNA for the CDR3 is TGTGCCAGCAGTTTCTCGCCAGGGATGTCCTACGAGCAGTACTTC. Protein sequence: CASSFSPGMSYEQYF.

The rearrangement links TRBV11-2 to TRBJ1-1, with a tentative D call TRBD1 (5 bases). The CDR3 extends over 13 amino acids. V was cut by 5 bases and J by 7 bases, with 14 bases left in between. The germline CDR1 and CDR2 sequences are SGHAT and FQNNGV. The CDR3 nucleotides are TGTGCCAGCAGCAGGGACCAATATTATGAAGCTTTCTTT. Its protein product is CASSRDQYYEAFF.

This clonotype occurred many times. This chain joins TRBV7-2 and TRBJ1-5, with 7 bases aligning to TRBD1. The V gene end was trimmed by 3 bases and the J gene end by 7 bases; junction bases not matched to a gene: 6. The CDR3 is made up of 14 amino acids. CDR1 is SGHTA, CDR2 FQGNSA, per germline. The CDR3 loop is CASSLQGGEQPQHF. For the CDR3, the DNA is TGTGCCAGCAGCTTGCAGGGGGGAGAGCAGCCCCAGCATTTT.

Concerning this clonotype: This may come from a read error, since a much larger clone is one base off. The V gene is TRBV18, the J gene TRBJ2-3, with 8 bases identical to TRBD2. The V segment lost 7 bases and the J segment 5 bases; nucleotides outside the gene matches: 14. Looked up from germline, CDR1 is KGHSH and CDR2 is LQKENI. The CDR3 covers 16 residues. The CDR3 loop reads CASLPPQRLAGDTQYF. The CDR3 DNA follows: TGTGCCAGCTTACCCCCACAACGGCTAGCGGGAGATACGCAGTATTTT.

This clonotype was counted ten times or more. The chain combines TRBV5-1 with TRBJ2-5; 7 bases align to TRBD1. Looked up from germline, CDR1 is SGHRS and CDR2 is YFSETQ. CDR3 length: 14 amino acids. Trimming cost V 7 bases and J 4 bases; bases outside gene matches: 10. CDR3 coding DNA: TGCGCCAGCCACTCGAGGGGGCTAGGAGAGACCCAGTACTTC. This translates into CASHSRGLGETQYF. The variable domain in full, completed from reference TRBV5-1 and TRBJ2-5, reads KAGVTQTPRYLIKTRGQQVTLSCSPISGHRSVSWYQQTPGQGLQFLFEYFSETQRNKGNFPGRFSGRQFSNSRSEMNVSTLELGDSALYLCASHSRGLGETQYFGPGTRLLVL.

This clonotype showed up just a few times. The genes are TRBV5-6 and TRBJ2-7; TRBD1 agrees at 11 bases. Losses at the gene ends were 4 bases for V and 6 bases for J; bases not matched to a gene: 6. Germline CDR1 and CDR2: SGHDT and YYEEEE. The CDR3 loop spans 14 amino acids. CDR3 residues: CASSPGQGVREQYF. CDR3 DNA sequence: TGTGCCAGCAGCCCGGGACAGGGGGTTCGCGAGCAGTACTTC.

This chain joins TRBV14 and TRBJ1-3; D gene ambiguous. Germline V CDR1 and CDR2: SGHDN, FVKESK. The CDR3 covers 14 residues. V was clipped by 5 bases and J by 0 bases, with 8 bases between them. Here the CDR3 DNA reads TGTGCCAGCAGCGCCAGACTCTCTGGAAACACCATATATTTT. Protein product: CASSARLSGNTIYF.

The chain has TRBV20-1 and TRBJ1-6, with D possibly TRBD1 on 6 matching bases. The CDR3 totals 13 residues. Looked up from germline, CDR1 is DFQATT and CDR2 is SNEGSKA (reference sequence). V was shortened by 3 bases and J by 6 bases, with 9 bases between the two germline ends. For the CDR3, the DNA is TGCAGTGCTAGTGCGGACAGTAATTCACCCCTCCACTTT. Protein product: CSASADSNSPLHF.

The rearrangement links TRBV7-9 to TRBJ2-1; TRBD2 matches 12 bases. Germline V lookup: CDR1 SEHNR, CDR2 FQNEAQ (reference sequence). The CDR3 contains 16 residues. Losses at the gene ends were 4 bases for V and 5 bases for J; bases not matched to a gene: 6. CDR3 in DNA: TGTGCCAGCAGCTCCCTACTAGCGGGGGGAGACAATGAGCAGTTCTTC. Its protein product is CASSSLLAGGDNEQFF.

V usage is TRBV11-2 and J usage is TRBJ2-5; TRBD2 is a possible D gene (6 bases). CDR3 size: 13 residues. Trimming took off 2 bases at V and 5 bases at J, with 9 bases between the two ends. From germline, CDR1 is SGHAT and CDR2 FQNNGV. CDR3 in DNA: TGTGCCAGCAGCTTAAGTGGGAGGGAGACCCAGTACTTC. Translation: CASSLSGRETQYF.

At least ten counts were recorded for this clonotype. V is TRBV10-3 and J is TRBJ2-4, with a possible D match to TRBD1 (5 bases). Trimming shortened V by 0 bases and J by 1 base, and 7 bases separated the two germline ends. CDR1 is ENHRY and CDR2 is SYGVKD in the germline V gene. The CDR3 is made up of 15 amino acids. The CDR3 reads CAISESAGAKNIQYF. DNA of the CDR3: TGTGCCATCAGTGAGTCAGCAGGGGCCAAAAACATTCAGTACTTC.